The 20 T cell receptor beta chains given below trace back to one sample, sequenced in a study of cytomegalovirus exposure and HLA in healthy donors. Clones were read by immunoSEQ multiplex PCR, and TCRdb kept only the in-frame ones, dropping some. The sample consists of around 70,000 clones, about nine tenths of them appearing once. The source material was PBMCs. The receptors here all came from a man between 18 and 35 years old in good health and CMV-seronegative.

The gene calls are TRBV27 and TRBJ2-3, with 7 nucleotides matching TRBD1. V dropped 5 bases and J dropped 4; count of bases not matched to a gene: 6. Germline V gene data show CDR1 as MNHEY and CDR2 as SMNVEV (reference sequence). This CDR3 spans 14 amino acids. Here the CDR3 DNA reads TGTGCCAGCAGTCCCCGGGACAGTTCAGATACGCAGTATTTT. Protein sequence: CASSPRDSSDTQYF.

CDR3 residues: CASFGTANEKLFF. In DNA form, the CDR3 reads TGTGCCAGCTTTGGGACAGCTAATGAAAAACTGTTTTTT. This chain links TRBV28 with TRBJ1-4; TRBD1 matches 7 bases. CDR3 length: 13 amino acids. Germline V gene sequence: CDR1 MDHEN, CDR2 SYDVKM. V gave up 8 bases and J gave up 3 bases; unmatched junction bases: 3.

The rearrangement links TRBV28 to TRBJ2-1; 7 nucleotides align to TRBD2. The V and J ends lost 3 bases and 5 bases, in that order; junction bases with no gene match: 10. Germline CDR1 MDHEN, CDR2 SYDVKM. There are 16 residues in the CDR3. The DNA of the CDR3 is TGTGCCAGCAGTTTGCCGCTAGCGGTCCGCGACAATGAGCAGTTCTTC. Translated: CASSLPLAVRDNEQFF.

The gene calls are TRBV5-1 and TRBJ2-5; D gene uncertain. This CDR3 contains 13 residues. V shed 2 bases and J shed 5 bases, with 10 bases lying between them. Germline CDR1 and CDR2: SGHRS and YFSETQ. The CDR3 spells CASSFGPGETQYF. CDR3 DNA: TGCGCCAGCAGCTTTGGTCCGGGTGAGACCCAGTACTTC.

The CDR3 DNA reads TGTGCCAGCAGCCAATGGACAGGGGGGAGAGTTGGCTACACCTTC. Protein product: CASSQWTGGRVGYTF. The V and J genes are TRBV11-2 and TRBJ1-2; TRBD1 matches at 10 bases. The V gene's germline CDR1 is SGHAT and CDR2 FQNNGV. The CDR3 is 15 amino acids. V was pared by 5 bases and J by 7 bases, with 10 bases of the junction left unmatched.

The chain carries TRBV29-1 and TRBJ2-3; a weak D match, TRBD2 (6 bases). V lost 3 bases, J lost 0 bases, and 10 bases lay in between. In germline, CDR1 is SQVTM, CDR2 ANQGSEA. The CDR3 has 14 residues. This CDR3 reads CSVEGGKSTDTQYF. For the CDR3, the DNA is TGCAGCGTTGAGGGCGGGAAGAGCACAGATACGCAGTATTTT.

The gene calls are TRBV20-1 and TRBJ2-3; perhaps TRBD2 as D (5 bases). V lost 6 bases, J lost 6 bases, and 10 bases lay in between. The CDR3 covers 11 residues. The germline CDR1 and CDR2 sequences are DFQATT and SNEGSKA (reference sequence). The CDR3 here is CSAEKRDTQYF. In DNA form, the CDR3 reads TGCAGTGCGGAAAAGCGGGATACGCAGTATTTT.

The CDR3 protein is CASSLRFQGAEGYTF. CDR3 sequence (DNA): TGTGCCAGCAGCTTACGTTTCCAGGGGGCGGAGGGCTACACCTTC. V gene TRBV7-2 combines with J gene TRBJ1-2; 8 nucleotides match TRBD1. Germline assignment: CDR1 SGHTA and CDR2 FQGNSA. This CDR3 contains 15 residues. Germline trimming cut 2 bases from V and 8 bases from J; bases unmatched to any gene: 10.

The chain uses TRBV28 and TRBJ2-3; TRBD2 matches 14 bases. CDR1 and CDR2 from the germline V gene are MDHEN and SYDVKM. Losses at the gene ends were 6 bases for V and 4 bases for J; bases not matched to a gene: 6. This CDR3 has 16 residues. CDR3 sequence (DNA): TGTGCCAGCAGCGAGACTAGCGGGAGGGTAGCAGATACGCAGTATTTT. This translates into CASSETSGRVADTQYF. Using reference TRBV28 and TRBJ2-3 for the parts outside the CDR3, the full variable domain is DVKVTQSSRYLVKRTGEKVFLECVQDMDHENMFWYRQDPGLGLRLIYFSYDVKMKEKGDIPEGYSVSREKKERFSLILESASTNQTSMYLCASSETSGRVADTQYFGPGTRLTVL.

V is TRBV7-3 and J is TRBJ2-7; D perhaps matches TRBD1 (7 bases). Trimming stripped 4 bases from V and 3 bases from J, with 10 bases between. Germline values: CDR1 SGHTA, CDR2 FQGTGA. The CDR3 runs 13 residues. The CDR3 sequence is CASSSQGGYEQYF. CDR3 DNA: TGTGCCAGCAGCTCTCAGGGGGGCTACGAGCAGTACTTC.

CDR3 in amino acids: CASSKQTGVNTEAFF. CDR3 nucleotides: TGTGCCAGCAGCAAACAGACAGGGGTGAACACTGAAGCTTTCTTT. V is TRBV7-2 and J is TRBJ1-1; 8 positions match TRBD1. The CDR3 is 15 amino acids. Germline-derived CDR1 and CDR2 are SGHTA and FQGNSA. Unmatched junction bases numbered 5, after V lost 5 bases and J lost 0 bases. Complete variable domain (other parts from reference TRBV7-2 and TRBJ1-1): GAGVSQSPSNKVTEKGKDVELRCDPISGHTALYWYRQSLGQGLEFLIYFQGNSAPDKSGLPSDRFSAERTGGSVSTLTIQRTQQEDSAVYLCASSKQTGVNTEAFFGQGTRLTVV.

The chain joins TRBV6-5 to TRBJ2-1, with D hard to call. Trimming shortened V by 3 bases and J by 4 bases, and 7 bases separated the two germline ends. The germline CDR1 and CDR2 sequences are MNHEY and SVGAGI. This CDR3 is built from 13 residues. In DNA, the CDR3 is TGTGCCAGCAGTTATGGCCTTTACAATGAGCAGTTCTTC. It is translated as CASSYGLYNEQFF.

This rearrangement joins TRBV28 to TRBJ2-7; D not certain. The V end lost 7 bases, the J end lost 6 bases, and 10 bases lay between the germline ends. This CDR3 comprises 11 residues. CDR1 and CDR2 (germline): MDHEN, SYDVKM. The chain's CDR3 is CASNGRGEQYF. The CDR3 DNA reads as TGTGCCAGCAACGGCAGAGGCGAGCAGTACTTC.

V and J are TRBV18 and TRBJ2-7; the match to TRBD2 covers 12 bases. The CDR3 extends over 18 amino acids. From germline, CDR1 is KGHSH and CDR2 LQKENI. V lost 2 bases, J lost 0 bases, and 8 bases stayed unmatched. The CDR3 DNA follows: TGTGCCAGCTCACCAACCCCCCAGACTAGCGGGGGCTCCTACGAGCAGTACTTC. The encoded protein is CASSPTPQTSGGSYEQYF.

This chain links TRBV28 with TRBJ2-7; 7 positions match TRBD2. CDR1 is MDHEN, CDR2 SYDVKM, per germline. The CDR3 spans 14 residues. The V segment lost 5 bases and the J segment 3 bases; nucleotides outside the gene matches: 7. The CDR3 protein is CASSGGGGYYEQYF. DNA of the CDR3: TGTGCCAGCAGTGGGGGGGGAGGCTACTACGAGCAGTACTTC.

This chain connects TRBV5-1 to TRBJ2-7, with D possibly matching TRBD2 (6 bases). This CDR3 is built from 18 residues. CDR1 is SGHRS, CDR2 YFSETQ, per germline. Trimming took off 1 base at V and 2 bases at J, with 22 bases between the two ends. The CDR3 sequence: CASSLLWELGTPPYEQYF. The CDR3 nucleotides read TGCGCCAGCAGCTTGTTGTGGGAGTTGGGGACTCCACCCTACGAGCAGTACTTC.

The rearrangement joins TRBV12-5 to TRBJ2-3, with 7 bases lining up with TRBD2. The CDR3 totals 12 residues. The J segment lost 8 bases and the V segment lost 6 bases, leaving 5 bases of the junction unmatched. From germline, CDR1 is LGHNT and CDR2 FRNRAP. The CDR3 region is CASGLPGGTQYF. The CDR3 coding sequence is TGTGCTAGTGGCCTCCCGGGAGGTACGCAGTATTTT.

The chain combines TRBV28 with TRBJ1-2, with D possibly matching TRBD1 (6 bases). V dropped 5 bases and J dropped 7 bases, with 11 bases sitting between them. Germline V gives CDR1 MDHEN, CDR2 SYDVKM. The CDR3 is made up of 12 amino acids. CDR3 protein: CASSDGGAGYTF. The CDR3 DNA reads TGTGCCAGCAGTGATGGGGGGGCTGGCTACACCTTC.

This chain links TRBV7-3 with TRBJ2-5; a possible D gene is TRBD1 (8 bases). Trimming stripped 4 bases from V and 4 bases from J, with 13 bases between. This CDR3 has 14 amino acids. CDR1 is SGHTA, CDR2 FQGTGA, per germline. The CDR3 bases are TGTGCCAGCAGCTCACAGGGGGGGACAGAGACCCAGTACTTC. Translated, it gives CASSSQGGTETQYF.

This clone has a handful of counts. The chain carries TRBV7-2 and TRBJ1-2; unclear D gene. The CDR3 covers 14 residues. Per germline, CDR1 SGHTA and CDR2 FQGNSA. V lost 2 bases and J lost 3, with 10 bases in between. The CDR3, as DNA: TGTGCCAGCAGCTTATTGGCCAGCGACTATGGCTACACCTTC. Translating gives CASSLLASDYGYTF.